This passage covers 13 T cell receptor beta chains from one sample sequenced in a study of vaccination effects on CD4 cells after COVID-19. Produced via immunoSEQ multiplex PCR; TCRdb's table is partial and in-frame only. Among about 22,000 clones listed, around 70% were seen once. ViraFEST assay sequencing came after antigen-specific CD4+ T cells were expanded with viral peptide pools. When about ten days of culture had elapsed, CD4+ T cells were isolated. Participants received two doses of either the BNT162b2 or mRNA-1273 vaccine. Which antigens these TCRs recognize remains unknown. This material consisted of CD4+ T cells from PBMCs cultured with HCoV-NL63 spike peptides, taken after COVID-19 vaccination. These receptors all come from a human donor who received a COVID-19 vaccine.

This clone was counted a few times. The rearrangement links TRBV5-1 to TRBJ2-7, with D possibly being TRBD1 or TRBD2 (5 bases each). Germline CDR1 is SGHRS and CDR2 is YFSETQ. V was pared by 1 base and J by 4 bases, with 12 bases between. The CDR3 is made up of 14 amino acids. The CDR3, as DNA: TGCGCCAGCAGCTTGAACGGGGCCACATACGAGCAGTACTTC. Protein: CASSLNGATYEQYF.

The CDR3 protein is CASSFGEDGNTIYF. CDR3 sequence (DNA): TGCGCCAGCAGCTTCGGGGAAGACGGAAACACCATATATTTT. The gene calls are TRBV5-1 and TRBJ1-3; no clear D gene. This CDR3 comprises 14 residues. Looked up from germline, CDR1 is SGHRS and CDR2 is YFSETQ. The V end lost 2 bases, the J end lost 4 bases, and 10 bases lay between the germline ends.

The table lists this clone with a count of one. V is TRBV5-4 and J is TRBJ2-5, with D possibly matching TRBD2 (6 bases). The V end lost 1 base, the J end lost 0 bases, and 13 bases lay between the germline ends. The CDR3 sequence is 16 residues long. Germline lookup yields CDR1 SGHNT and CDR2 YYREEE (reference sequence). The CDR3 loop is CASSLSRGLYQETQYF. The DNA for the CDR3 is TGTGCCAGCAGCTTGTCACGGGGACTGTACCAAGAGACCCAGTACTTC.

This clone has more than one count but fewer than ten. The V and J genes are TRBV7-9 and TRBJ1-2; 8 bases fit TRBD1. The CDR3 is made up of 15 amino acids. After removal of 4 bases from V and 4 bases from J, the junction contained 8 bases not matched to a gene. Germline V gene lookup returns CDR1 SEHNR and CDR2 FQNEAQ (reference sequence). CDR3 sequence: CASSSGQDNLYGYTF. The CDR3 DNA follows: TGTGCCAGCAGCTCGGGACAGGACAACCTCTATGGCTACACCTTC.

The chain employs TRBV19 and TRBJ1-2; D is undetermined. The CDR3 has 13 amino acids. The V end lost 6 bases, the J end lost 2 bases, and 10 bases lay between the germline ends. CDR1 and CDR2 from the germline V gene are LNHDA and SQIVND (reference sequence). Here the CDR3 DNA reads TGTGCCAGTAGGCCCGACGGGAACTATGGCTACACCTTC. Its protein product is CASRPDGNYGYTF.

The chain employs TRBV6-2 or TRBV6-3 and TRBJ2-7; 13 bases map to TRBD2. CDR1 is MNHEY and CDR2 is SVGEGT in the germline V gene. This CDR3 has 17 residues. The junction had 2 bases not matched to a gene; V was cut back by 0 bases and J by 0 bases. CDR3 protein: CASSYSGLAGYSYEQYF. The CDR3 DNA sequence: TGTGCCAGCAGTTACTCGGGACTAGCGGGGTACTCCTACGAGCAGTACTTC.

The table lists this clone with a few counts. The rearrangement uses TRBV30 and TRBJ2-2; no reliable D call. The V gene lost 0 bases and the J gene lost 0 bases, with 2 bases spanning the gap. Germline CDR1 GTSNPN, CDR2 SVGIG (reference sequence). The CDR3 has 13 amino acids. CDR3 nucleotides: TGTGCCTGGAGTGTAACGAACACCGGGGAGCTGTTTTTT. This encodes CAWSVTNTGELFF.

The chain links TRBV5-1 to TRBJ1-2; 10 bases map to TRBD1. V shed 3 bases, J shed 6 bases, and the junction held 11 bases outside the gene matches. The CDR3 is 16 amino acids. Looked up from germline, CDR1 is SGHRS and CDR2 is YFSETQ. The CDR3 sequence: CASSSSPGQGRNGYTF. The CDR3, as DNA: TGCGCCAGCAGCTCCTCTCCGGGACAGGGGAGGAATGGCTACACCTTC.

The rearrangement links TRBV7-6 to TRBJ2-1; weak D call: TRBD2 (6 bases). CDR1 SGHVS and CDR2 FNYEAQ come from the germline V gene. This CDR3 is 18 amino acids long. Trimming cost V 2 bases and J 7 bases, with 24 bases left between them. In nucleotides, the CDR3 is TGTGCCAGCAGCTTAAGCCTCCGAGGAGGGGTCGGGGATAATGAGCAGTTCTTC. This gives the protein CASSLSLRGGVGDNEQFF.

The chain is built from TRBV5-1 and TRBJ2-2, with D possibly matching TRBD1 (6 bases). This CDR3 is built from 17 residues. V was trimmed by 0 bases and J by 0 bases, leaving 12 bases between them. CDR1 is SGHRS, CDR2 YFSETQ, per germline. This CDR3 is CASSLVQGVANTGELFF. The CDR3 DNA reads TGCGCCAGCAGCTTGGTACAGGGTGTCGCGAACACCGGGGAGCTGTTTTTT.

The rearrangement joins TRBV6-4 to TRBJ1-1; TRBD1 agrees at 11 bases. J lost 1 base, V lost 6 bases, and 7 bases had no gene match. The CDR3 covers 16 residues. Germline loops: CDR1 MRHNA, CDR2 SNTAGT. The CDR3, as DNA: TGTGCCAGCAGCTGGACGGGGACAGGGGGGAACACTGAAGCTTTCTTT. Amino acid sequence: CASSWTGTGGNTEAFF.

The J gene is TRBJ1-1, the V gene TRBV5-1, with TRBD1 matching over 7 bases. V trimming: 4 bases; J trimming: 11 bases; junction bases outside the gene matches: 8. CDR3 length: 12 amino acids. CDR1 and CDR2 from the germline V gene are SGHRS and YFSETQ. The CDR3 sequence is CASSTGDSWAFF. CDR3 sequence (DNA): TGCGCCAGCAGCACAGGGGACAGTTGGGCTTTCTTT. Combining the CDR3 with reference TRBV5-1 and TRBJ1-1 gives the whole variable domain KAGVTQTPRYLIKTRGQQVTLSCSPISGHRSVSWYQQTPGQGLQFLFEYFSETQRNKGNFPGRFSGRQFSNSRSEMNVSTLELGDSALYLCASSTGDSWAFFGQGTRLTVV.

The CDR3, as DNA: TGTGCCAGTAGTCTCGGACCGAATCTAGTAGAGACCCAGTACTTC. It codes for CASSLGPNLVETQYF. This rearrangement joins TRBV19 to TRBJ2-5; D uncertain. The germline CDR1 and CDR2 sequences are LNHDA and SQIVND (reference sequence). V was clipped by 5 bases and J by 4 bases, with 17 bases between them. The CDR3 spans 15 residues. The whole variable domain, remainder taken from reference TRBV19 and TRBJ2-5, is DGGITQSPKYLFRKEGQNVTLSCEQNLNHDAMYWYRQDPGQGLRLIYYSQIVNDFQKGDIAEGYSVSREKKESFPLTVTSAQKNPTAFYLCASSLGPNLVETQYFGPGTRLLVL.